This paragraph reports one T cell receptor (beta chain). The data belong to a study of blood T cell repertoires in COVID-19. About the research overall: COVID-19 samples, acute and convalescent, were from the United States, Italy and Spain.

Authors' methods: For nucleated cells, counts were estimated from reference gene primer amplification. Measured with immunoSEQ multiplex PCR; TCRdb has only the in-frame clones, and not every one. The D gene and trimming were derived from the DNA, and the V and J assignments and clone size from that table. Of 55,000 to 70,000 clones listed, 82% are singletons. The V gene end was trimmed by 4 bases and the J gene end by 7 bases; junction bases not matched to a gene: 5. Germline CDR1 reads SGDLS; CDR2 reads YYNGEE. The CDR3 is 12 residues long. This TCR was sampled from a woman in her sixties with acute or convalescent COVID-19. The sample taken for sequencing was peripheral blood. V is TRBV9 and J is TRBJ2-7; 7 bases line up with TRBD2. CDR3 region: CASSPTGGEQYF. The CDR3 nucleotides read TGTGCCAGCAGCCCTACGGGGGGAGAGCAGTACTTC. Based on the CDR3 plus reference TRBV9 and TRBJ2-7, the full variable domain is DSGVTQTPKHLITATGQRVTLRCSPRSGDLSVYWYQQSLDQGLQFLIQYYNGEERAKGNILERFSAQQFPDLHSELNLSSLELGDSALYFCASSPTGGEQYFGPGTRLTVT.